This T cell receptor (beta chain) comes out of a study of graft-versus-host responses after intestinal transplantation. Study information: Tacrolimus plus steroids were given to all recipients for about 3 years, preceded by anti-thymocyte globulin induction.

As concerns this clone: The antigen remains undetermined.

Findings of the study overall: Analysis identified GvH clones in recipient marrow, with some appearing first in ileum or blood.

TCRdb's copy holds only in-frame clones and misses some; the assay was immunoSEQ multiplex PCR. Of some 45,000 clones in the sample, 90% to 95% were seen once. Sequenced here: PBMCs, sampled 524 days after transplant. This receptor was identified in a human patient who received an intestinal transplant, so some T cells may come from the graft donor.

The CDR3 DNA reads TGTGCCAGCACCCCTTCTAGCGGGAGGGCCTACGAGCAGTACTTC. This translates into CASTPSSGRAYEQYF. The rearrangement uses TRBV7-2 and TRBJ2-7; 12 nucleotides line up with TRBD2. The CDR3 runs 15 residues. The trim removed 7 bases at V and 2 bases at J, leaving 6 bases unmatched. Germline values: CDR1 SGHTA, CDR2 FQGNSA.